The T cell receptor beta chain described here comes from a study of OX40 agonist ivuxolimab in advanced cancers. Libraries were prepared by immunoSEQ multiplex PCR; TCRdb keeps only in-frame clonotypes and omits some of them. The sample consists of about 86,000 clones, 87% of them appearing once. CDR1 is SGHTA and CDR2 is FQGTGA in the germline V gene. Trimming stripped 5 bases from V and 8 bases from J, with 15 bases between. The CDR3 sequence is 13 residues long. The source material was CD4+ or CD8+ T cells sorted from blood, sampled in a trial of the OX40 agonist ivuxolimab. V gene TRBV7-3 combines with J gene TRBJ1-2, with a weak D call TRBD1 (5 bases). The sequence was collected from an adult with an advanced solid tumor such as melanoma, head and neck, liver or kidney cancer. CDR3 sequence: CASSQHPRDGYTF. The CDR3, as DNA: TGTGCCAGCAGCCAGCATCCCAGGGACGGCTACACCTTC.